This T cell receptor (beta chain) was sequenced in a study of T cell repertoires in cytomegalovirus infection. MiXCR was run by TCRdb on the reads, yielding one entry per CDR3 protein. The sample comprises roughly 990,000 distinct CDR3 sequences, roughly 31% of which are singletons, and about an eighth rests with the top ten. A word on this clonotype: As yet, its antigen is unknown.

Germline CDR1 LNHDA, CDR2 SQIVND (reference sequence). The CDR3 runs to 13 residues. Trimming took off 5 bases at V and 7 bases at J, with 9 bases between the two ends. The origin of this receptor is a human donor in good health (CMV status not recorded). Some clones in this sample may be carry-over from other donors' samples. V gene TRBV19 combines with J gene TRBJ1-6, with unresolved D. Sequenced here: cultured CD8+ T cells from PBMCs, sampled from culture after CMV antigen stimulation. The CDR3 loop reads CASSRLTNSPLHF. The CDR3, as DNA: TGTGCCAGTAGTCGGTTGACCAATTCACCCCTCCACTTT.